The 32 T cell receptor beta chains reported below all come from one sample, sequenced in a study of blood T cell repertoires in COVID-19 (dated by TCRdb to 2018 to 2020). The library was prepared using the immunoSEQ multiplex PCR assay. This is the immuneACCESS table as TCRdb keeps it, with only in-frame sequences that have V and J called. A part of the clones is gone; compared with another copy, unresolved V genes explain less than half, and the rest is unexplained. The sample table holds approximately 200,000 clones, of which roughly 80% were seen once. The top ten clonotypes cover about 10% of the sample. Sequencing input: peripheral blood. The receptors were sampled from a woman of 80 years or more with COVID-19, enrolled during active disease.

The chain joins TRBV25-1 to TRBJ1-2; no firm D call. The CDR3 sequence is 15 residues long. V lost 2 bases and J 5 bases, leaving 15 bases between the germline ends. CDR1 is MGHDK, CDR2 SYGVNS, per germline. As DNA, the CDR3 is TGTGCCAGCAGTGAACTGTCAGGCTCCGCGTATGGCTACACCTTC. Its translation is CASSELSGSAYGYTF.

The chain joins TRBV28 to TRBJ1-5, with 7 bases identical to TRBD1. V shed 3 bases, J shed 2 bases, and the junction held 10 bases outside the gene matches. CDR1 is MDHEN and CDR2 is SYDVKM in the germline V gene. The CDR3 consists of 17 residues. The CDR3 nucleotides are TGTGCCAGCAGTTTCCCAGGGGGGAATGATGGCAATCAGCCCCAGCATTTT. Amino acid sequence: CASSFPGGNDGNQPQHF.

The rearrangement joins TRBV19 to TRBJ1-5, with 8 positions matching TRBD1. V trimming: 7 bases; J trimming: 2 bases; junction bases outside the gene matches: 4. CDR3 length: 14 residues. Germline CDR1 reads LNHDA; CDR2 reads SQIVND (reference sequence). DNA for the CDR3: TGTGCCAGTACTCCGACAGGGGGCAATCAGCCCCAGCATTTT. This encodes CASTPTGGNQPQHF.

In its sample, this clone was seen a few times. The chain has TRBV27 and TRBJ1-2; tentatively, D is TRBD1 (5 bases). The CDR3 loop spans 13 amino acids. Trimming shortened V by 3 bases and J by 5 bases, and 10 bases separated the two germline ends. The germline V gene encodes CDR1 MNHEY and CDR2 SMNVEV (reference sequence). The chain's CDR3 is CASSFSQVYGYTF. For the CDR3, the DNA is TGTGCCAGCAGTTTTTCACAGGTTTATGGCTACACCTTC.

V usage is TRBV10-3 and J usage is TRBJ2-7, with D uncertain. This CDR3 has 12 residues. V was clipped by 2 bases and J by 4 bases, with 6 bases between them. Germline V gives CDR1 ENHRY, CDR2 SYGVKD. The CDR3 spells CAISEGPYEQYV. The CDR3 DNA is TGTGCCATCAGTGAGGGCCCTTACGAGCAGTACGTC.

The chain joins TRBV7-9 to TRBJ2-1; 10 bases fit TRBD2. The trim removed 1 base at V and 2 bases at J, leaving 5 bases unmatched. In germline, CDR1 is SEHNR, CDR2 FQNEAQ (reference sequence). The CDR3 has 17 amino acids. The CDR3 DNA sequence: TGTGCCAGCAGCTTAGGGCAGCGGGGGGGCCCCTACAATGAGCAGTTCTTC. Translating gives CASSLGQRGGPYNEQFF.

The rearrangement joins TRBV6-5 to TRBJ2-6; TRBD1 agrees at 7 bases. After removal of 6 bases from V and 2 bases from J, the junction contained 4 bases not matched to a gene. CDR1 is MNHEY and CDR2 is SVGAGI in the germline V gene. The CDR3 is 15 amino acids. Here the CDR3 DNA reads TGTGCCAGCAGACGCACAGGGGCTGGGGCCAACGTCCTGACTTTC. Its protein is CASRRTGAGANVLTF.

The chain uses TRBV5-4 and TRBJ2-7; 12 bases align to TRBD1. V gave up 0 bases and J gave up 4 bases; unmatched junction bases: 5. Germline CDR1 and CDR2: SGHNT and YYREEE (reference sequence). The CDR3 has 16 amino acids. The DNA for the CDR3 is TGTGCCAGCAGCTTGGGGGGGACAGGGGGCACGTACGAGCAGTACTTC. It yields the protein CASSLGGTGGTYEQYF.

This chain uses TRBV18 with TRBJ2-6; 8 nucleotides match TRBD2. Germline lookup yields CDR1 KGHSH and CDR2 LQKENI. Losses at the gene ends were 3 bases for V and 4 bases for J; bases not matched to a gene: 17. This CDR3 spans 20 amino acids. CDR3 amino acids: CASSPPGGAGRASGANVLTF. CDR3 nucleotide sequence: TGTGCCAGCTCACCCCCCGGGGGGGCCGGACGCGCGTCCGGGGCCAACGTCCTGACTTTC.

This chain connects TRBV9 to TRBJ1-2; D is perhaps TRBD1 (5 bases). CDR1 is SGDLS and CDR2 is YYNGEE in the germline V gene. Trimming took 0 bases from V and 8 from J, leaving 17 bases between them. The CDR3 runs 15 residues. The CDR3 loop is CASSVGMGPTMGYTF. In DNA, the CDR3 is TGTGCCAGCAGCGTAGGAATGGGGCCTACTATGGGCTACACCTTC.

V usage is TRBV5-4 and J usage is TRBJ1-2; 7 positions match TRBD1. Germline CDR1 is SGHNT and CDR2 is YYREEE (reference sequence). The CDR3 loop spans 13 amino acids. The ends lost 0 bases at V and 4 bases at J; junction bases unmatched: 0. This CDR3 is CASSLAGGYGYTF. CDR3 coding DNA: TGTGCCAGCAGCTTGGCAGGGGGCTATGGCTACACCTTC.

The rearrangement uses TRBV10-3 and TRBJ1-1, with D maybe TRBD1 (6 bases). The CDR3 covers 14 residues. The germline V gene has CDR1 ENHRY and CDR2 SYGVKD. V was cut by 9 bases and J by 4 bases, with 18 bases left in between. The CDR3 region is CAICADRGSTEAFF. The CDR3 coding sequence is TGTGCCATTTGTGCGGACAGAGGGAGCACTGAAGCTTTCTTT.

The count of this clone is one. The CDR3 protein is CASSTPTGELFF. DNA for the CDR3: TGTGCCAGCAGCACACCCACCGGGGAGCTGTTTTTT. The chain uses TRBV11-2 and TRBJ2-2; D gene uncertain. Trimming shortened V by 5 bases and J by 4 bases, and 5 bases separated the two germline ends. The CDR3 loop spans 12 amino acids. Germline loops: CDR1 SGHAT, CDR2 FQNNGV.

The chain recombines TRBV14 with TRBJ1-2, with D uncertain. The CDR3 sequence is 13 residues long. Trimming pared 1 base from V and 7 bases from J, leaving 10 bases between. The germline CDR1 and CDR2 sequences are SGHDN and FVKESK. The CDR3 DNA sequence: TGTGCCAGCAGCCAAGTGCGAGGTTCTGGCTACACCTTC. It yields the protein CASSQVRGSGYTF.

This clone showed up just a few times. The chain employs TRBV6-1 and TRBJ1-1, with 7 bases matching TRBD1. This CDR3 contains 13 residues. V lost 3 bases to trimming and J lost 7 bases; unmatched junction nucleotides: 5. Looked up from germline, CDR1 is MNHNS and CDR2 is SASEGT. CDR3 sequence: CASSDQTGLEAFF. CDR3 nucleotides: TGTGCCAGCAGTGACCAGACAGGGCTTGAAGCTTTCTTT.

The chain uses TRBV18 and TRBJ2-5; D unclear. This CDR3 is built from 16 residues. The V and J ends lost 3 bases and 2 bases respectively, with 16 bases between them. Germline V lookup: CDR1 KGHSH, CDR2 LQKENI. The CDR3 region is CASSPGALRFQETQYF. The DNA for the CDR3 is TGTGCCAGCTCACCCGGAGCGCTGCGGTTTCAAGAGACCCAGTACTTC.

This clone was detected only once. The J gene is TRBJ1-1, the V gene TRBV4-1, with D perhaps TRBD1 (6 bases). Germline loops: CDR1 MGHRA, CDR2 YSYEKL. The CDR3 runs 16 residues. Trimming removed 1 base from V and 9 bases from J, with 21 bases in between. CDR3 bases: TGCGCCAGCAGCCAAGTCGGACAGAGCCTTACACGGCAAGCTTTCTTT. Residues: CASSQVGQSLTRQAFF.

The V and J genes are TRBV10-2 and TRBJ2-3; TRBD2 matches at 10 bases. The CDR3 runs 15 residues. The J segment lost 0 bases and the V segment lost 5 bases, leaving 2 bases of the junction unmatched. The germline CDR1 and CDR2 sequences are WSHSY and SAAADI. CDR3 amino acids: CASSWTSGSTDTQYF. The CDR3 DNA follows: TGCGCCAGCAGTTGGACTAGCGGCAGCACAGATACGCAGTATTTT.

The chain carries TRBV6-5 and TRBJ2-3; D may be TRBD2 (5 bases). The V and J ends lost 6 bases and 7 bases respectively, with 17 bases between them. The germline CDR1 and CDR2 sequences are MNHEY and SVGAGI. The CDR3 contains 14 residues. Here the CDR3 reads CASRKSGSTNTQYF. Here the CDR3 DNA reads TGTGCCAGCAGGAAAAGCGGTTCCACGAATACGCAGTATTTT.

The chain links TRBV7-6 to TRBJ2-7, with TRBD2 as a possible D gene (6 bases). The ends were cut back, 0 bases at V and 3 bases at J, with 9 bases in the middle. Germline V lookup: CDR1 SGHVS, CDR2 FNYEAQ. The length of the CDR3 is 14 residues. The DNA for the CDR3 is TGTGCCAGCAGCTTAGCGCGGGACGGCTACGAGCAGTACTTC. This sequence encodes CASSLARDGYEQYF.

The V call is TRBV5-1, the J call TRBJ1-6; the match to TRBD1 covers 10 bases. Germline-derived CDR1 and CDR2 are SGHRS and YFSETQ. The CDR3 runs to 18 residues. V gave up 0 bases and J gave up 7 bases; unmatched junction bases: 10. This CDR3 is CASSLEDRGRLGNSPLHF. In DNA form, the CDR3 reads TGCGCCAGCAGCTTGGAAGACAGGGGGCGACTTGGGAATTCACCCCTCCACTTT.

The chain links TRBV11-3 to TRBJ2-1; D is possibly TRBD2 (6 bases). Trimming took 4 bases from V and 8 from J, leaving 15 bases between them. CDR3 length equals 14 residues. In germline, CDR1 is SGHNT, CDR2 YENEEA. The CDR3 here is CASSSGEPRDEQFF. The CDR3 coding sequence is TGTGCCAGCAGCTCGGGAGAGCCCCGGGATGAGCAGTTCTTC.

V gene TRBV19 combines with J gene TRBJ2-1; 11 bases agree with TRBD2. V shed 7 bases, J shed 4 bases, and the junction held 6 bases outside the gene matches. Germline-derived CDR1 and CDR2 are LNHDA and SQIVND (reference sequence). The CDR3 is 15 amino acids. As DNA, the CDR3 is TGTGCCAGTACCCCCGGGACTAGCGGATACAATGAGCAGTTCTTC. It specifies CASTPGTSGYNEQFF.

The chain is built from TRBV6-1 and TRBJ2-1, with D possibly being TRBD2 (6 bases). The germline V gene encodes CDR1 MNHNS and CDR2 SASEGT. V gave up 0 bases and J gave up 0 bases, with 9 bases separating them. The CDR3 length is 16 residues. The CDR3 DNA reads as TGTGCCAGCAGTGAAGCAGGAGGGTTCTCCTACAATGAGCAGTTCTTC. Its translation is CASSEAGGFSYNEQFF.

This chain links TRBV30 with TRBJ2-6; 7 bases fit TRBD2. Germline CDR1 reads GTSNPN; CDR2 reads SVGIG (reference sequence). This CDR3 region has 14 residues. The trim removed 3 bases at V and 3 bases at J, leaving 2 bases unmatched. CDR3 sequence reads: CAWSPGGGANVLTF. CDR3 nucleotides: TGTGCCTGGAGCCCGGGAGGTGGGGCCAACGTCCTGACTTTC.

This rearrangement joins TRBV11-3 to TRBJ1-1; the match to TRBD1 covers 7 bases. Looked up from germline, CDR1 is SGHNT and CDR2 is YENEEA. V shed 6 bases and J 8 bases; nucleotides not matched to a gene: 3. This CDR3 has 11 residues. In DNA form, the CDR3 reads TGTGCCAGCAGTGCAGGGGGAGAAGCTTTCTTT. Translating gives CASSAGGEAFF.

This clone was counted between two and nine times. The chain couples TRBV24-1 to TRBJ2-7; 11 positions match TRBD2. The length of the CDR3 is 15 residues. The germline V gene has CDR1 KGHDR and CDR2 SFDVKD. The V and J ends lost 9 bases and 0 bases, in that order; junction bases with no gene match: 6. The CDR3 sequence is CATRGTSGPSYEQYV. The CDR3 DNA reads as TGTGCCACCCGAGGGACTAGCGGACCCTCCTACGAGCAGTACGTC.

V and J are TRBV2 and TRBJ1-6, with TRBD1 identical over 8 bases. Germline trimming cut 7 bases from V and 4 bases from J; bases unmatched to any gene: 6. The CDR3 consists of 15 residues. Germline V CDR1 and CDR2: SNHLY, FYNNEI. The DNA of the CDR3 is TGTGCCAGCAAGGGAGACAGGGGATATAATTCACCCCTCCACTTT. Translating gives CASKGDRGYNSPLHF.

The gene calls are TRBV5-1 and TRBJ2-3, with D perhaps TRBD1 (5 bases). This CDR3 has 14 residues. Germline CDR1 and CDR2: SGHRS and YFSETQ. V was pared by 4 bases and J by 2 bases, with 11 bases between. Here the CDR3 DNA reads TGCGCCAGCAGCACAGGACAAGTCACAGATACGCAGTATTTT. Protein sequence: CASSTGQVTDTQYF. Full variable domain (remainder filled in from reference TRBV5-1 and TRBJ2-3): KAGVTQTPRYLIKTRGQQVTLSCSPISGHRSVSWYQQTPGQGLQFLFEYFSETQRNKGNFPGRFSGRQFSNSRSEMNVSTLELGDSALYLCASSTGQVTDTQYFGPGTRLTVL.

The chain couples TRBV11-2 to TRBJ1-1, with TRBD1 matching over 8 bases. Unmatched junction bases numbered 13, after V lost 5 bases and J lost 11 bases. Germline loops: CDR1 SGHAT, CDR2 FQNNGV. The CDR3 is 14 residues long. The CDR3: CASSAGQGSGRAFF. CDR3 in DNA: TGTGCCAGCAGCGCCGGACAGGGTTCGGGTCGGGCTTTCTTT.

The chain joins TRBV7-6 to TRBJ2-3; the D is unclear. The V end was cut by 2 bases, the J end by 0 bases, with 9 bases between. Germline CDR1 reads SGHVS; CDR2 reads FNYEAQ. This CDR3 spans 15 amino acids. CDR3 loop: CASSLNALSTDTQYF. Written as DNA, the CDR3 is TGTGCCAGCAGCTTAAATGCTCTAAGCACAGATACGCAGTATTTT. Using reference TRBV7-6 and TRBJ2-3 for the parts outside the CDR3, the full variable domain is GAGVSQSPRYKVTKRGQDVALRCDPISGHVSLYWYRQALGQGPEFLTYFNYEAQQDKSGLPNDRFSAERPEGSISTLTIQRTEQRDSAMYRCASSLNALSTDTQYFGPGTRLTVL.

This sequence joins TRBV6-5 and TRBJ1-1, with D possibly matching TRBD1 (5 bases). V was trimmed by 2 bases and J by 3 bases, leaving 7 bases between them. This CDR3 region has 13 residues. Germline V CDR1 and CDR2: MNHEY, SVGAGI. CDR3 loop: CASSYQGDTEAFF. The CDR3 nucleotides are TGTGCCAGCAGTTACCAAGGGGACACTGAAGCTTTCTTT.